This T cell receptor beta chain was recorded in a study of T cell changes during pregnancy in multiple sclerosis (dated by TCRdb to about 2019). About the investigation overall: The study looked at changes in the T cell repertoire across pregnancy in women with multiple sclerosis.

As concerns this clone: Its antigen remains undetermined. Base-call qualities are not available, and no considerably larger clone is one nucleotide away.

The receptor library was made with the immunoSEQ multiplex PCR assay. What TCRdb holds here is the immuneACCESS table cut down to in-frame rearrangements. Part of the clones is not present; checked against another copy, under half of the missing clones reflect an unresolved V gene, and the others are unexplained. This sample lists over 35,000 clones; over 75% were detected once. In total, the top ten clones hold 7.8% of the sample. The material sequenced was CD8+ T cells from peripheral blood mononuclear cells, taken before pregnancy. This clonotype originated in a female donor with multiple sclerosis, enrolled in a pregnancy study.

The CDR3 reads CASSYRGSSGEQYF. At the DNA level, the sequence is TGTGCCAGCAGTTACCGTGGGAGCTCGGGCGAGCAGTACTTC. Recombination connected TRBV6-5 to TRBJ2-7; matching of 5 bases hints at TRBD2 as the D gene. The CDR3 runs 14 amino acids, cysteine and phenylalanine included. Only CDR3 DNA is held: 42 bases, read in frame from base 1. Deletion took 2 bases off V and 6 bases off J, with a span of 14 bases between the germline ends. CDR1 and CDR2, per the germline V gene, are MNHEY and SVGAGI.